These 23 T cell receptor beta chains originate from one sample sequenced in a study of T cell repertoires in cytomegalovirus infection. From the reads, TCRdb called clonotypes with MiXCR, one entry per CDR3 protein. The repertoire holds around 530,000 distinct CDR3 sequences, with 26% as singletons. Sample: PBMCs. The receptors were gathered from a human donor in good health (CMV status not recorded). Some clones in this sample may be carry-over from other donors' samples.

The chain couples TRBV20-1 to TRBJ1-5; 8 bases are a match to TRBD1. The CDR3 has 14 amino acids. The germline gives CDR1 DFQATT, CDR2 SNEGSKA (reference sequence). V dropped 3 bases and J dropped 5; count of bases not matched to a gene: 6. CDR3 nucleotide sequence: TGCAGTGCTAGTTCAGGGGGCCGGGATCAGCCCCAGCATTTT. As protein: CSASSGGRDQPQHF.

The chain uses TRBV28 and TRBJ1-1; 7 positions agree with TRBD1. J was trimmed by 5 bases and V by 4 bases; bases with no gene match: 10. Germline V gives CDR1 MDHEN, CDR2 SYDVKM. The CDR3 extends over 15 amino acids. The CDR3 sequence is CASSYMRGQGTEAFF. CDR3 sequence (DNA): TGTGCCAGCAGTTATATGAGGGGGCAGGGAACTGAAGCTTTCTTT.

This clonotype was counted only a few times. The chain couples TRBV5-1 to TRBJ1-2; 7 positions match TRBD1. Germline CDR1 SGHRS, CDR2 YFSETQ. V was pared by 4 bases and J by 2 bases, with 5 bases of the junction left unmatched. This CDR3 is built from 14 residues. In nucleotides, the CDR3 is TGCGCCAGCAGCGAACCGGGACAGAACTATGGCTACACCTTC. Its translation is CASSEPGQNYGYTF.

The sample holds a few counts of this clonotype. This CDR3 is CASSRLPTVAHSNQPQHF. CDR3 sequence (DNA): TGTGCCAGCAGTCGACTGCCGACCGTCGCCCATAGCAATCAGCCCCAGCATTTT. The J gene is TRBJ1-5, the V gene TRBV27, with no clear D. The CDR3 runs to 18 residues. Trimming took off 5 bases at V and 0 bases at J, with 20 bases between the two ends. CDR1 MNHEY and CDR2 SMNVEV come from the germline V gene (reference sequence).

CDR3 sequence (DNA): TGTGCCTGGAGTAGCACAGATACGCAGTATTTT. Translated, it gives CAWSSTDTQYF. The genes are TRBV30 and TRBJ2-3; no clear D gene. Trimming took 2 bases from V and 0 from J, leaving 0 bases between them. The germline gives CDR1 GTSNPN, CDR2 SVGIG (reference sequence). CDR3 length: 11 residues.

This clonotype was recorded a few times. This chain uses TRBV6-2 or TRBV6-3 with TRBJ1-1; D ambiguous. The germline V gene has CDR1 MNHEY and CDR2 SVGEGT. The CDR3 extends over 13 amino acids. Trimming cost V 0 bases and J 6 bases, with 8 bases left between them. CDR3 sequence reads: CASSYSGVPEAFF. CDR3 coding DNA: TGTGCCAGCAGTTACTCCGGGGTTCCTGAAGCTTTCTTT.

The CDR3 loop reads CASSEYRGTAYNEQFF. In DNA, the CDR3 is TGTGCCAGCAGTGAATATCGGGGGACAGCCTACAATGAGCAGTTCTTC. This chain connects TRBV25-1 to TRBJ2-1; D perhaps matches TRBD1 (7 bases). V was cut by 0 bases and J by 2 bases, with 11 bases left in between. Germline V gene data show CDR1 as MGHDK and CDR2 as SYGVNS. The CDR3 has 16 amino acids.

This clonotype was recorded many times. The CDR3 sequence: CASYFSGNTIYF. In DNA, the CDR3 is TGTGCCAGCTATTTTTCTGGAAACACCATATATTTT. The V call is TRBV12-3 or TRBV12-4, the J call TRBJ1-3; D unclear. The CDR3 has 12 residues. V lost 8 bases to trimming and J lost 1 base, with 6 bases between them.

This clonotype was counted only a few times. V and J are TRBV19 and TRBJ1-5; perhaps TRBD1 as D (6 bases). Germline loops: CDR1 LNHDA, CDR2 SQIVND (reference sequence). Deletions cut 3 bases from V and 2 bases from J, with 23 bases between. The CDR3 length is 19 residues. The CDR3 loop is CASSIGGGAFPLGNQPQHF. CDR3 nucleotides: TGTGCCAGTAGTATTGGGGGGGGCGCCTTCCCCCTGGGCAATCAGCCCCAGCATTTT.

Only a few counts were recorded for this clonotype. CDR3 residues: CASIRRAKGFEGPRGTEAFF. The CDR3 region has the DNA TGTGCCAGTATTCGCAGGGCGAAAGGGTTCGAAGGCCCCAGGGGCACTGAAGCTTTCTTT. V gene TRBV19 combines with J gene TRBJ1-1; D is perhaps TRBD1 (6 bases). The germline V gene encodes CDR1 LNHDA and CDR2 SQIVND (reference sequence). The length of the CDR3 is 20 residues. Trimming took off 7 bases at V and 4 bases at J, with 34 bases between the two ends.

Only a few counts were recorded for this clonotype. The genes are TRBV4-1 and TRBJ2-3; TRBD2 aligns across 11 bases. The CDR3 has 16 residues. The germline gives CDR1 MGHRA, CDR2 YSYEKL. Germline trimming cut 5 bases from V and 0 bases from J; bases unmatched to any gene: 4. Written as DNA, the CDR3 is TGCGCCAGCAGCATGGCTAGCGGGAGGAGCACAGATACGCAGTATTTT. This translates into CASSMASGRSTDTQYF.

The chain recombines TRBV20-1 with TRBJ2-1; 7 nucleotides agree with TRBD2. Germline V lookup: CDR1 DFQATT, CDR2 SNEGSKA (reference sequence). J gave up 4 bases and V 0 bases, and 6 bases lay outside the gene matches. CDR3 length: 15 amino acids. In DNA form, the CDR3 reads TGCAGTGCTAGAGAGGTCCGCGGGAGTTACAATGAGCAGTTCTTC. It encodes CSAREVRGSYNEQFF.

The chain employs TRBV11-1 and TRBJ2-1, with D tentatively TRBD2 (6 bases). V was shortened by 5 bases and J by 3 bases, with 20 bases between the two germline ends. Germline V gives CDR1 SGHAT, CDR2 FQDESV (reference sequence). CDR3 length: 17 residues. CDR3 in amino acids: CASSPEGRTLYYNEQFF. The CDR3 DNA reads as TGTGCCAGCAGCCCGGAGGGACGGACACTCTACTACAATGAGCAGTTCTTC. The variable domain in full, completed from reference TRBV11-1 and TRBJ2-1, reads EAEVAQSPRYKITEKSQAVAFWCDPISGHATLYWYRQILGQGPELLVQFQDESVVDDSQLPKDRFSAERLKGVDSTLKIQPAELGDSAMYLCASSPEGRTLYYNEQFFGPGTRLTVL.

This clonotype has a handful of counts. The rearrangement uses TRBV7-8 and TRBJ1-3, with D uncertain. The V end was cut by 5 bases, the J end by 0 bases, with 8 bases between. Germline lookup yields CDR1 SGHVS and CDR2 FQNEAQ. The CDR3 has 14 amino acids. This chain's CDR3 is CASSPWTSGNTIYF. The DNA for the CDR3 is TGTGCCAGCAGCCCTTGGACCTCTGGAAACACCATATATTTT.

This clonotype showed up just a few times. V and J are TRBV6-6 and TRBJ2-7; tentatively, D is TRBD1 or TRBD2 (7 bases each). The V gene's germline CDR1 is MNHNY and CDR2 SVGAGI (reference sequence). The CDR3 runs to 15 residues. Trimming took off 0 bases at V and 1 base at J, with 10 bases between the two ends. The CDR3 loop reads CASSYSAGQSYEQYF. The CDR3 region has the DNA TGTGCCAGCAGTTACTCAGCGGGACAGTCCTACGAGCAGTACTTC.

This clonotype was detected a few times. This sequence joins TRBV19 and TRBJ2-1; tentatively, D is TRBD2 (5 bases). This CDR3 comprises 12 residues. V was cut by 0 bases and J by 12 bases, with 9 bases left in between. Germline CDR1 and CDR2: LNHDA and SQIVND (reference sequence). CDR3 residues: CASSIDEGVQFF. In DNA, the CDR3 is TGTGCCAGTAGTATAGACGAGGGAGTGCAGTTCTTC. Full variable domain (outside the CDR3, taken from reference TRBV19 and TRBJ2-1): DGGITQSPKYLFRKEGQNVTLSCEQNLNHDAMYWYRQDPGQGLRLIYYSQIVNDFQKGDIAEGYSVSREKKESFPLTVTSAQKNPTAFYLCASSIDEGVQFFGPGTRLTVL.

The chain joins TRBV14 to TRBJ2-1, with D tentatively TRBD2 (6 bases). The CDR3 spans 16 residues. Germline V gives CDR1 SGHDN, CDR2 FVKESK. The V gene lost 1 base and the J gene lost 8 bases, with 18 bases spanning the gap. The CDR3 protein is CASSQVRLVGYYEQFF. In DNA form, the CDR3 reads TGTGCCAGCAGCCAAGTAAGACTAGTCGGTTACTATGAGCAGTTCTTC.

This clonotype showed up many times. The J gene is TRBJ2-1, the V gene TRBV7-6, with TRBD2 matching over 9 bases. Germline V gene data show CDR1 as SGHVS and CDR2 as FNYEAQ. The length of the CDR3 is 16 residues. Unmatched junction bases numbered 6, after V lost 1 base and J lost 5 bases. The CDR3 here is CASSLVAGVGDNEQFF. For the CDR3, the DNA is TGTGCCAGCAGCTTAGTAGCGGGAGTTGGTGACAATGAGCAGTTCTTC.

Written as DNA, the CDR3 is TGCGCCAGCAGCCACGTCGGGCCTAACCTTTACAATGAGCAGTTCTTC. Protein sequence: CASSHVGPNLYNEQFF. This chain links TRBV4-3 with TRBJ2-1; D is unresolved. There are 16 residues in the CDR3. Germline assignment: CDR1 LGHNA and CDR2 YSLEER. V lost 3 bases and J lost 4, with 16 bases in between.

The rearrangement joins TRBV20-1 to TRBJ2-3, with TRBD2 identical over 7 bases. In germline, CDR1 is DFQATT, CDR2 SNEGSKA (reference sequence). CDR3 length: 13 amino acids. J gave up 5 bases and V 6 bases, and 8 bases lay outside the gene matches. The CDR3 region has the DNA TGCAGTGCCGGACTAGTGGTACAAGATACGCAGTATTTT. Its translation is CSAGLVVQDTQYF.

V is TRBV29-1 and J is TRBJ2-1, with 12 positions matching TRBD2. The CDR3 runs 14 residues. Germline V gene sequence: CDR1 SQVTM, CDR2 ANQGSEA. Losses at the gene ends were 7 bases for V and 5 bases for J; bases not matched to a gene: 6. CDR3: CSARTSGDDNEQFF. The CDR3, as DNA: TGCAGCGCCCGGACTAGCGGGGATGACAATGAGCAGTTCTTC.

J is TRBJ1-6 and V is TRBV19; maybe TRBD1 (5 bases). This CDR3 spans 12 amino acids. The V gene lost 9 bases and the J gene lost 5 bases, with 8 bases spanning the gap. Per germline, CDR1 LNHDA and CDR2 SQIVND (reference sequence). This chain's CDR3 is CASRDDNSPLHF. CDR3 DNA: TGTGCCAGCCGGGACGATAATTCACCCCTCCACTTT.

The V call is TRBV28, the J call TRBJ1-2; unclear D gene. The ends were cut back, 6 bases at V and 4 bases at J, with 12 bases in the middle. CDR3 length equals 13 residues. CDR1 and CDR2 from the germline V gene are MDHEN and SYDVKM. In DNA form, the CDR3 reads TGTGCCAGCAGCCAATGGGGTACCTATGGCTACACCTTC. As protein: CASSQWGTYGYTF.